This TCR beta chain derives from a study of blood T cell repertoires in COVID-19. Study information: Both acute and convalescent COVID-19 samples were obtained from the United States, Italy and Spain. T cells, B-cell-depleted T cells, or PBMCs provided the cDNA or gDNA that served as material.

CDR1 is SGHTA and CDR2 is FQGNSA in the germline V gene. The length of the CDR3 is 15 residues. The J segment lost 4 bases and the V segment lost 4 bases, leaving 6 bases of the junction unmatched. Original methodology: Estimation of nucleated cell counts relied on the amplification of reference gene primers. Repertoires were generated with immunoSEQ multiplex PCR, while TCRdb's copy carries only in-frame clones and drops some. Clone size and the V and J calls come from that table; the DNA yielded D and trimming. The sample lists 300,000 to 450,000 clones; around 90% were seen once. Seattle-derived patients entered the study during active infection and were followed longitudinally.

This sequence was found in a woman aged 25 to 39 with COVID-19, enrolled during active disease. This sequence joins TRBV7-2 and TRBJ2-5; TRBD2 aligns across 10 bases. The sequencing input was peripheral blood. CDR3 amino acids: CASSSGVAGGETQYF. CDR3 nucleotides: TGTGCCAGCAGCTCCGGGGTAGCGGGAGGAGAGACCCAGTACTTC.